These T cell receptor beta chains were read from a single sample in a study of regulatory T cells in long-lasting Graves disease. TCRdb re-analysed the multiplex PCR reads in MiXCR, keeping a single row per CDR3 protein. The data contain approximately 400,000 distinct CDR3 sequences, 20% to 25% of them seen just once; the ten biggest clones take up about 27%. This material consisted of peripheral blood mononuclear cells (PBMCs), taken when the disease was refractory, from a patient treated with antithyroid drugs. These receptors all stem from a woman aged 40 to 50 with Graves disease. Each CDR3 is given with its conserved first and last residue. A D gene is named only where the DNA matches it firmly. A row's size may be missing; if present it is once, few, many or a size class.

cdr3_aa cdr3_nt clone_size d_call j_call v_call
CASSLDGTVQRGYTF TGTGCCAGCAGCTTGGACGGGACAGTCCAGCGTGGCTACACCTTC few TRBD1 TRBJ1-2 TRBV13
CASSPRQGLMNTEAFF TGTGCCAGCAGCCCCCGACAGGGGCTCATGAACACTGAAGCTTTCTTT few TRBD1 TRBJ1-1 TRBV12-3/TRBV12-4
CASSRTSGIKIGELFF TGTGCCAGCAGCCGAACCAGCGGGATTAAGATCGGGGAGCTGTTTTTT NA TRBD2 TRBJ2-2 TRBV27
CASSHRKLTGYQETQYF TGTGCCAGCAGCCACCGGAAACTAACGGGATACCAAGAGACCCAGTACTTC NA NA TRBJ2-5 TRBV3-1
CASVQVAGLAKNIQYF TGTGCTAGTGTCCAAGTAGCGGGACTAGCCAAAAACATTCAGTACTTC many TRBD2 TRBJ2-4 TRBV12-5
CASSVTGSGNTIYF TGTGCCAGCAGCGTTACGGGCTCTGGAAACACCATATATTTT few NA TRBJ1-3 TRBV11-2
CASSFWGQGGSPLHF TGTGCCAGCAGTTTCTGGGGGCAGGGAGGTTCACCCCTCCACTTT once NA TRBJ1-6 TRBV28
CASSYPSAPWGYEQYF TGTGCCAGCAGTTACCCCTCGGCCCCTTGGGGCTACGAGCAGTACTTC few NA TRBJ2-7 TRBV6-5
CSVTGTGGTEAFF TGCAGCGTTACCGGGACAGGGGGCACTGAAGCTTTCTTT many TRBD1 TRBJ1-1 TRBV29-1
CSVDSPVGGGTSGRGSYEQYF TGCAGCGTTGATTCCCCGGTAGGGGGGGGGACTAGCGGGAGAGGGTCCTACGAGCAGTACTTC many TRBD2 TRBJ2-7 TRBV29-1
CASSLWAGSGANVLTF TGTGCCAGCAGTTTATGGGCGGGATCTGGGGCCAACGTCCTGACTTTC NA NA TRBJ2-6 TRBV28
CASTSRWRTSYTGELFF TGTGCCAGCACCTCAAGATGGAGGACATCCTACACCGGGGAGCTGTTTTTT many NA TRBJ2-2 TRBV27
CASSLSLGDGYTF TGTGCCAGCAGCTTAAGTTTGGGGGACGGCTACACCTTC NA NA TRBJ1-2 TRBV7-9
CSARDSRQLAETQYF TGCAGTGCTAGAGATTCGAGACAGCTAGCGGAGACCCAGTACTTC many NA TRBJ2-5 TRBV20-1
CATSASGRIGEQYF TGTGCCACCTCGGCTAGCGGGAGAATTGGCGAGCAGTACTTC NA TRBD2 TRBJ2-7 TRBV10-3
CASSVSPGQANTGELFF TGTGCCAGCAGCGTATCACCGGGACAGGCGAACACCGGGGAGCTGTTTTTT few TRBD1 TRBJ2-2 TRBV5-6
CASTYTGTGKNIQYF TGTGCCAGCACCTACACCGGGACCGGGAAAAACATTCAGTACTTC many NA TRBJ2-4 TRBV2
CSANRYSNQPQHF TGCAGTGCTAACAGGTATAGCAATCAGCCCCAGCATTTT few NA TRBJ1-5 TRBV20-1
CASNPMEETGELFF TGTGCCAGCAACCCGATGGAGGAGACCGGGGAGCTGTTTTTT many NA TRBJ2-2 TRBV28
CASSESPGQVGEKLFF TGTGCCAGCAGTGAATCTCCGGGACAGGTGGGAGAAAAACTGTTTTTT few TRBD1 TRBJ1-4 TRBV6-2/TRBV6-3
CASSYQGVGRTDTQYF TGTGCCAGCAGTTACCAGGGGGTCGGGCGCACAGATACGCAGTATTTT few TRBD1 TRBJ2-3 TRBV6-2/TRBV6-3
CASSPRTWTDSNQPQHF TGTGCCAGCAGTCCAAGAACTTGGACAGATTCAAATCAGCCCCAGCATTTT few NA TRBJ1-5 TRBV28
CASSSRDSFYEQYF TGTGCCAGCAGTTCTCGGGACAGCTTCTACGAGCAGTACTTC few TRBD1 TRBJ2-7 TRBV5-6
CASSLRQGAAEAFF TGTGCCAGCAGTCTTCGACAGGGGGCGGCTGAAGCTTTCTTT NA TRBD1 TRBJ1-1 TRBV6-1
CASSSGLAGAREQYF TGTGCCAGCAGCTCAGGACTAGCGGGAGCTAGGGAGCAGTACTTC few TRBD2 TRBJ2-7 TRBV7-2
CSARHPGLRETQYF TGCAGTGCTAGACATCCGGGACTCCGAGAGACCCAGTACTTC NA NA TRBJ2-5 TRBV20-1
CSARRQNTEAFF TGCAGTGCTAGGCGGCAAAACACTGAAGCTTTCTTT NA NA TRBJ1-1 TRBV20-1
CASTRTGGVGGANVLTF TGCGCCAGCACGCGGACAGGGGGCGTTGGTGGGGCCAACGTCCTGACTTTC many TRBD1 TRBJ2-6 TRBV5-1
CASSPSGFGQETQYF TGTGCCAGCAGCCCCTCCGGGTTCGGACAAGAGACCCAGTACTTC many NA TRBJ2-5 TRBV6-2/TRBV6-3
CASSPMIYTNEKLFF TGTGCCAGCAGTCCGATGATATATACTAATGAAAAACTGTTTTTT many NA TRBJ1-4 TRBV28
CASHRTYGYEQYF TGCGCCAGCCATAGGACGTATGGCTACGAGCAGTACTTC NA NA TRBJ2-7 TRBV10-2
CASIFQSGVYTGELFF TGTGCCAGCATCTTCCAATCGGGAGTATACACCGGGGAGCTGTTTTTT NA NA TRBJ2-2 TRBV12-3/TRBV12-4
CASKFNRELNSPLHF TGTGCCAGCAAATTTAACAGGGAGTTGAATTCACCCCTCCACTTT NA NA TRBJ1-6 TRBV6-2/TRBV6-3
CASSFYGLNTEAFF TGCGCCAGCAGCTTCTACGGTTTGAACACTGAAGCTTTCTTT NA NA TRBJ1-1 TRBV5-1
CASSLTGGNTEAFF TGTGCCAGCAGTCTGACAGGGGGGAACACTGAAGCTTTCTTT many TRBD1 TRBJ1-1 TRBV28
CASSLWGFKDEQYF TGTGCCAGCAGCTTGTGGGGGTTTAAGGACGAGCAGTACTTC few NA TRBJ2-7 TRBV5-6
CASSPLDRSRNQPQHF TGTGCCAGCAGCCCGCTGGACAGGTCACGCAATCAGCCCCAGCATTTT many TRBD1 TRBJ1-5 TRBV11-2
CAISEGGPVGELFF TGTGCCATCAGTGAGGGAGGGCCGGTCGGGGAGCTGTTTTTT few NA TRBJ2-2 TRBV10-3
CASSREWSFSSYEQYF TGCGCCAGCAGCAGGGAGTGGTCGTTTTCCTCCTACGAGCAGTACTTC NA NA TRBJ2-7 TRBV5-1
CASSLPRTGQNTGELFF TGTGCCAGCAGCTTACCGCGGACAGGGCAGAACACCGGGGAGCTGTTTTTT NA TRBD1 TRBJ2-2 TRBV13
CASRQANQPQHF TGTGCCAGCAGGCAGGCCAATCAGCCCCAGCATTTT many NA TRBJ1-5 TRBV28
CASRRTGGAPYEQYF TGTGCCAGCAGACGAACAGGGGGTGCCCCCTACGAGCAGTACTTC NA TRBD1 TRBJ2-7 TRBV5-4
CSVRSGQGFGYGYTF TGCAGCGTTCGGTCGGGACAGGGCTTCGGCTATGGCTACACCTTC NA TRBD1 TRBJ1-2 TRBV29-1
CATRLAGGRGWETQYF TGTGCCACCCGACTAGCGGGAGGGCGGGGGTGGGAGACCCAGTACTTC few TRBD2 TRBJ2-5 TRBV27
CASSPSNTGELFF TGTGCCAGCAGCCCCTCAAACACCGGGGAGCTGTTTTTT many NA TRBJ2-2 TRBV11-2
CATSIGKSGGSISYEQYF TGTGCCACCAGCATCGGTAAGAGCGGGGGATCAATCTCCTACGAGCAGTACTTC few TRBD2 TRBJ2-7 TRBV15
CSARDPAALEAFF TGCAGTGCTAGAGATCCGGCAGCCTTAGAAGCTTTCTTT few NA TRBJ1-1 TRBV20-1
CSVESGQGTDTQYF TGCAGCGTTGAATCGGGACAGGGGACAGATACGCAGTATTTT NA TRBD1 TRBJ2-3 TRBV29-1
CASTLRQGVNEQYF TGCGCCAGCACCTTGAGACAGGGGGTAAACGAGCAGTACTTC once TRBD1 TRBJ2-7 TRBV5-1
CASSVNRDSKQFF TGTGCCAGCAGCGTAAACCGGGACAGCAAGCAGTTCTTC few TRBD1 TRBJ2-1 TRBV3-1
CSVEAVRDTQYF TGCAGCGTTGAAGCGGTTAGAGATACGCAGTATTTT NA NA TRBJ2-3 TRBV29-1
CASGTFALGGEQYF TGTGCCAGCGGGACATTTGCTCTGGGAGGCGAGCAGTACTTC NA NA TRBJ2-7 TRBV27